This TCR beta chain was documented in a study of blood T cell repertoires in COVID-19. Clones were read by immunoSEQ multiplex PCR, and TCRdb kept only the in-frame ones, dropping some. This repertoire shows some 250,000 clones, around 83% found once; its top ten account for 4.5% to 6.5%. This receptor was identified in a man older than 75 with acute or convalescent COVID-19. Material for sequencing was peripheral blood.

In DNA, the CDR3 is TGTGCCTGGAGTGTCCCGGGGACAGGGGTCAATGAGCAGTTCTTC. Residues: CAWSVPGTGVNEQFF. The chain employs TRBV30 and TRBJ2-1, with 10 positions matching TRBD1. The CDR3 totals 15 residues. Germline V gene lookup returns CDR1 GTSNPN and CDR2 SVGIG (reference sequence). V lost 0 bases, J lost 6 bases, and 5 bases stayed unmatched.